This T cell receptor (beta chain) was profiled in a study of cytomegalovirus exposure and HLA in healthy donors. This clone has more than one count but fewer than ten. Vbeta (60) and Jbeta (13) primers were used in the PCR. Assay: immunoSEQ multiplex PCR; the TCRdb copy retains only in-frame clones and omits some. The top ten hold about 7.4% of the sample, which has about 140,000 clones, 82% seen once. The CDR3 is 15 residues long. The V gene lost 8 bases and the J gene lost 4 bases, with 22 bases spanning the gap. The germline gives CDR1 SGHRS, CDR2 YFSETQ. Sample: PBMCs. This TCR came from a woman between 50 and 59 years old in good health and CMV-seropositive. This chain links TRBV5-1 with TRBJ2-7; D gene unclear. The CDR3 DNA reads TGCGCCAGTTTCTTCAAGCAGAAGGCGGCATACGAGCAGTACTTC. Residues: CASFFKQKAAYEQYF. The entire variable domain, with the rest obtained from reference TRBV5-1 and TRBJ2-7, is as follows: KAGVTQTPRYLIKTRGQQVTLSCSPISGHRSVSWYQQTPGQGLQFLFEYFSETQRNKGNFPGRFSGRQFSNSRSEMNVSTLELGDSALYLCASFFKQKAAYEQYFGPGTRLTVT.